These T cell receptor beta chains were read from a single sample in a study of CD8+ T cells in alopecia areata. This table comes from immunoSEQ multiplex PCR, and its TCRdb copy is limited to in-frame clones, with some not included. This table holds 100,000 to 150,000 clones, roughly 50% found once. The sample in question was CD8+ T cells sorted from blood, obtained at week 0. All receptors derive from a human donor with alopecia areata. Each CDR3 is given with its conserved first and last residue. A D gene is named only where the DNA matches it firmly. Rows may omit the clone size; those that give it use once, few, many or a size class.

size | J | V | D | DNA | CDR3
once | TRBJ2-1 | TRBV7-8 | NA | TGTGCCAGCAGCCCTCGGTGGAATGAGCAGTTCTTC | CASSPRWNEQFF
NA | TRBJ1-2 | TRBV7-9 | NA | TGTGCCAGCAGCTTAACTTATGGCTACACCTTC | CASSLTYGYTF
NA | TRBJ1-2 | TRBV30 | TRBD1 | TGTGCCTGGAGTGGCCCCACAGGGGTCCGTCTTGGGTATGGCTACACCTTC | CAWSGPTGVRLGYGYTF
once | TRBJ2-1 | TRBV5-6 | TRBD1 | TGTGCCAGCAGCTGGGACAGCTACAATGAGCAGTTCTTC | CASSWDSYNEQFF
NA | TRBJ2-2 | TRBV25-1 | TRBD1 | TGTGCCAGCAGTGAAGTCCGGGGACAGTACACCGGGGAGCTGTTTTTT | CASSEVRGQYTGELFF
few | TRBJ1-1 | TRBV27 | NA | TGTGCCAGCACCACCCACCCCGGCAGGGCTAGCACTGAAGCTTTCTTT | CASTTHPGRASTEAFF
NA | TRBJ1-5 | TRBV13 | NA | TGTGCCAGCAGCTTAGGGCGGAGGCAGCCCCAGCATTTT | CASSLGRRQPQHF
NA | TRBJ2-1 | TRBV4-2 | TRBD1 | TGTGCCAGCAGCCACACTCTCCGGGACAGAGTAAACAATGAGCAGTTCTTC | CASSHTLRDRVNNEQFF
NA | TRBJ2-3 | TRBV29-1 | TRBD1 | TGCAGCGCCCGGGGACAGGGCACAGATACGCAGTATTTT | CSARGQGTDTQYF
few | TRBJ2-4 | TRBV7-9 | TRBD2 | TGTGCCAGCAGCTCGGGACTAGCGGGGGTGGGCATTCAGTACTTC | CASSSGLAGVGIQYF
NA | TRBJ2-7 | TRBV30 | NA | TGTGCCTGGAGGGGTCGTGAGCAGTACTTC | CAWRGREQYF
NA | TRBJ2-2 | TRBV29-1 | TRBD1 | TGCAGCGTTGTGGACAGGGAGTACACCGGGGAGCTGTTTTTT | CSVVDREYTGELFF
NA | TRBJ1-1 | TRBV18 | NA | TGTGCCAGCTCACCATCTAAAGGTAAAGGGGACACTGAAGCTTTCTTT | CASSPSKGKGDTEAFF
NA | TRBJ1-2 | TRBV30 | NA | TGTGCCTGGAGTAAAGCAGTCCCTAACTATGGCTACACCTTC | CAWSKAVPNYGYTF
NA | TRBJ1-2 | TRBV9 | TRBD1 | TGTGCCAGCAGCGCCCAGGGGGGGTATGGCTACACCTTC | CASSAQGGYGYTF
few | TRBJ2-1 | TRBV27 | TRBD1 | TGTGCCAGCAGCGACAGGGTAGGCTACAATGAGCAGTTCTTC | CASSDRVGYNEQFF
NA | TRBJ2-3 | TRBV29-1 | NA | TGCAGCGTTGACCCAGGACAGTTATCCACAGATACGCAGTATTTT | CSVDPGQLSTDTQYF
NA | TRBJ2-3 | TRBV9 | TRBD1 | TGTGCCAGCAGCCACGGGACAGGCGGCACAGATACGCAGTATTTT | CASSHGTGGTDTQYF
few | TRBJ2-7 | TRBV7-8 | NA | TGTGCCAGCAGCTCCCAGGGCTACGAGCAGTACTTC | CASSSQGYEQYF
NA | TRBJ2-7 | TRBV7-2 | TRBD1 | TGTGCCAGCAGCTTAGGCCCCGGGACAGGCGTTAACGAGCAGTACTTC | CASSLGPGTGVNEQYF
NA | TRBJ2-1 | TRBV15 | NA | TGTGCCACCAGCAGAGAATCTTCCAAAGGGTACAATGAGCAGTTCTTC | CATSRESSKGYNEQFF
NA | TRBJ2-2 | TRBV4-1 | NA | TGCGCCAGCAGCCGCCTCACCGGGGAGCTGTTTTTT | CASSRLTGELFF
few | TRBJ1-3 | TRBV29-1 | NA | TGCAGCGTTGAAGGATCAGGGGCGAAAGGAAACACCATATATTTT | CSVEGSGAKGNTIYF
NA | TRBJ1-4 | TRBV30 | TRBD1 | TGTGCCTGGAGGCGGGACAGCCTGGAGGAAAAACTGTTTTTT | CAWRRDSLEEKLFF
NA | TRBJ2-7 | TRBV2 | NA | TGTGCCAGCAGTGATAATCCCTACGAGCAGTACTTC | CASSDNPYEQYF
NA | TRBJ1-2 | TRBV30 | TRBD1 | TGTGCCTGGAGTGTACGGGAACAGGGGGCAAGATATGGCTACACCTTC | CAWSVREQGARYGYTF
NA | TRBJ2-7 | TRBV7-8 | TRBD1 | TGTGCCAGCAGCTCCCGGACAGGATGGGAGCAGTACTTC | CASSSRTGWEQYF
NA | TRBJ2-7 | TRBV27 | NA | TGTGCCAGCAGCTCTATCACGGGACGGACGAGTGAGCAGTACTTC | CASSSITGRTSEQYF
NA | TRBJ2-6 | TRBV7-9 | TRBD1 | TGTGCCAGCAGCTTAGCGGGACAGCGACCCAGAGGAGGGGCCAACGTCCTGACTTTC | CASSLAGQRPRGGANVLTF
few | TRBJ2-5 | TRBV25-1 | NA | TGTGCCTCCAGGAAGGGGTCGGAGACCCAGTACTTC | CASRKGSETQYF
NA | TRBJ2-7 | TRBV2 | NA | TGTGCCAGCACCCACCCTCCAGTCTACGAGCAGTACTTC | CASTHPPVYEQYF
NA | TRBJ1-2 | TRBV7-9 | TRBD1 | TGTGCCAGCAGTGACAGGGCCAACTATGGCTACACCTTC | CASSDRANYGYTF
NA | TRBJ2-1 | TRBV2 | TRBD2 | TGTGCCAGCAGTGAAACGGCGGGGGGTCCGTACAATGAGCAGTTCTTC | CASSETAGGPYNEQFF
few | TRBJ1-5 | TRBV5-1 | NA | TGCGCCAGCAGCTTGACAGGGAGGAGCAATCAGCCCCAGCATTTT | CASSLTGRSNQPQHF
NA | TRBJ2-5 | TRBV5-4 | TRBD1 | TGTGCCAGCAGGACCGGGACAGGGAGTGAGACCCAGTACTTC | CASRTGTGSETQYF
NA | TRBJ2-7 | TRBV25-1 | NA | TGTGCCAGCAGTGTACCCCAACGTGCCTACGAGCAGTACTTC | CASSVPQRAYEQYF
NA | TRBJ1-4 | TRBV4-3 | NA | TGCGCCAGCAGCCAAGTCAGTGGGGACCTCGGTAGGCCTAATGAAAAACTGTTTTTT | CASSQVSGDLGRPNEKLFF